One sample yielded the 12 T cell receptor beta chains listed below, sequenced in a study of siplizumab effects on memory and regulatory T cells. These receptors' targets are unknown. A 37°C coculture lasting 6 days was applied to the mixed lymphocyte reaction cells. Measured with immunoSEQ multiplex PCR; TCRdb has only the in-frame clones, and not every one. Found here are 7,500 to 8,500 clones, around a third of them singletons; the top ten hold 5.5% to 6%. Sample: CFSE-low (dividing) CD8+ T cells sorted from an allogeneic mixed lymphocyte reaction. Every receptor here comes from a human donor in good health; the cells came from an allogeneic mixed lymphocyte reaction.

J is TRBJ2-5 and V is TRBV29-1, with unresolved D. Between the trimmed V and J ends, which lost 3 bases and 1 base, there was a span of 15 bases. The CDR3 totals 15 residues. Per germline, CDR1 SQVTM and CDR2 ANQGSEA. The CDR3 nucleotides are TGCAGCGTTGATGGCAGGAGAAGAAGCCAAGAGACCCAGTACTTC. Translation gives CSVDGRRRSQETQYF.

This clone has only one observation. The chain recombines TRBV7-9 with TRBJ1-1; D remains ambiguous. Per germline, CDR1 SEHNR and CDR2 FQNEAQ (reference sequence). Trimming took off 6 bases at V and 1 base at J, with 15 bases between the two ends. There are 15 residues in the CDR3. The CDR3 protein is CASSLFRSGNTEAFF. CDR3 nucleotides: TGTGCCAGCAGTTTGTTCAGGTCTGGGAACACTGAAGCTTTCTTT.

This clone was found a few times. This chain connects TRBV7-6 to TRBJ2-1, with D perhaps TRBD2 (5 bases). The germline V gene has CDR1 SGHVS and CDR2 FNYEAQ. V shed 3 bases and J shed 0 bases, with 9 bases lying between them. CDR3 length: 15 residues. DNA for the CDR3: TGTGCCAGCAGCTTTTTCGGGAACTCCTACAATGAGCAGTTCTTC. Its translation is CASSFFGNSYNEQFF.

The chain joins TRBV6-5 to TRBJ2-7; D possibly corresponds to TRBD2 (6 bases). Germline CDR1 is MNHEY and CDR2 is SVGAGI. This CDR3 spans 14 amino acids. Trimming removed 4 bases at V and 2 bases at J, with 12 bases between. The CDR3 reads CASSLVRGTYEQYF. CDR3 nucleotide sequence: TGTGCCAGCAGTTTAGTCCGCGGGACCTACGAGCAGTACTTC.

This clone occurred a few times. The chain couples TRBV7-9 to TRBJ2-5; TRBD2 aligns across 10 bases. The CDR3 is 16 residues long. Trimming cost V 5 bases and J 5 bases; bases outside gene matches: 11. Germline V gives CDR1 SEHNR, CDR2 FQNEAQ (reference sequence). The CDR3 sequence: CASSPLMASGSETQYF. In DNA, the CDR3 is TGTGCCAGCAGCCCATTAATGGCTAGCGGGAGTGAGACCCAGTACTTC.

CDR3 coding DNA: TGTGCCAGCAGCTTAGGTCGGTCCACCTCCGAGCAGTACTTC. Its translation is CASSLGRSTSEQYF. V usage is TRBV7-6 and J usage is TRBJ2-7; D is uncertain. CDR3 length: 14 amino acids. The germline V gene encodes CDR1 SGHVS and CDR2 FNYEAQ. V was clipped by 1 base and J by 6 bases, with 13 bases between them.

CDR3: CASSLEAGGYEQYF. The CDR3 DNA reads TGTGCCAGCAGCTTAGAGGCGGGAGGGTACGAGCAGTACTTC. V is TRBV7-1 and J is TRBJ2-7; 9 nucleotides match TRBD2. TRBV7-1 is annotated as an ORF whose role is uncertain. V shed 4 bases, J shed 4 bases, and the junction held 5 bases outside the gene matches. The CDR3 length is 14 residues.

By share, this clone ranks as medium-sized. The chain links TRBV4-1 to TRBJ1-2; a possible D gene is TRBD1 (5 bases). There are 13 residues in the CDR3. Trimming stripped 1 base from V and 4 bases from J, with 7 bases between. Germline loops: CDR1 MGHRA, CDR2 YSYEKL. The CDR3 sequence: CASSQGGTYGYTF. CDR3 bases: TGCGCCAGCAGCCAAGGAGGGACCTATGGCTACACCTTC.

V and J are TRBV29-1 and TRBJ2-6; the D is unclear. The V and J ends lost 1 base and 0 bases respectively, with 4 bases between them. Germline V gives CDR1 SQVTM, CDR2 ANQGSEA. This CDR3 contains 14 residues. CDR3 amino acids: CSVEGFSGANVLTF. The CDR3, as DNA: TGCAGCGTTGAAGGGTTCTCTGGGGCCAACGTCCTGACTTTC.

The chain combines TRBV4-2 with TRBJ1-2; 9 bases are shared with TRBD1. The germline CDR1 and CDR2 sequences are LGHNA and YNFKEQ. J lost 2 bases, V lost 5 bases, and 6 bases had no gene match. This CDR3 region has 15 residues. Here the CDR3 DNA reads TGTGCCAGCAGCGGAGACAGGGGGACGAACTATGGCTACACCTTC. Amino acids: CASSGDRGTNYGYTF.

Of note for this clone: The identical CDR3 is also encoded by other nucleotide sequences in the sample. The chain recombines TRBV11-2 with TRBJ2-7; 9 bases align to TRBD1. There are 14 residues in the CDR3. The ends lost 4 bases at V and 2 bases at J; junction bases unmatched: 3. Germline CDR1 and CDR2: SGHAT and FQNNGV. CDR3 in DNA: TGTGCCAGCAGCTGGGGACAGGGTGCCTACGAGCAGTACTTC. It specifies CASSWGQGAYEQYF.

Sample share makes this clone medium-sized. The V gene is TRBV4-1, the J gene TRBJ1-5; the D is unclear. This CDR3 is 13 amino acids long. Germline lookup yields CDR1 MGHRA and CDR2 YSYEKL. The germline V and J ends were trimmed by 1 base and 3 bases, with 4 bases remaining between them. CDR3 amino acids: CASSQVINQPQHF. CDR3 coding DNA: TGCGCCAGCAGCCAAGTTATCAATCAGCCCCAGCATTTT.